The 21 T cell receptor beta chains given below trace back to one sample, sequenced in a study of shared clonotypes between healthy human individuals. CD45RO-negative, CCR7-selected cells formed the naive CD8 fraction, which excluded terminally differentiated effector memory CD45RA+ cells. Produced via immunoSEQ multiplex PCR; TCRdb's table is partial and in-frame only. The repertoire holds about 2 million clones, 85% to 95% seen once, with 1.2% in the top ten. Specimen: naive CD8+ T cells sorted from blood. The receptors derive from a man aged 18 to 30 in good health.

This chain joins TRBV2 and TRBJ1-2; TRBD1 might be the D (6 bases). Germline loops: CDR1 SNHLY, CDR2 FYNNEI. Between the trimmed V and J ends, which lost 4 bases and 7 bases, there was a span of 13 bases. The CDR3 is made up of 13 amino acids. The CDR3 DNA reads as TGTGCCAGCAGTGGGGCGGAGGGGGGTGGCTACACCTTC. As protein: CASSGAEGGGYTF.

The gene calls are TRBV6-5 and TRBJ1-6; TRBD1 aligns across 9 bases. The CDR3 is made up of 15 amino acids. From germline, CDR1 is MNHEY and CDR2 SVGAGI. The V and J ends lost 4 bases and 8 bases, in that order; junction bases with no gene match: 6. This CDR3 is CASSSTGQGHSPLHF. The CDR3 nucleotides are TGTGCCAGCAGTTCCACGGGACAGGGCCATTCACCCCTCCACTTT.

The CDR3 DNA follows: TGTGCCAGCAGCTTAATGGGACAGTCGTCCTACGAGCAGTACTTC. Residues: CASSLMGQSSYEQYF. The V gene is TRBV13, the J gene TRBJ2-7; TRBD1 aligns across 7 bases. The V gene end was trimmed by 2 bases and the J gene end by 1 base; junction bases not matched to a gene: 5. The CDR3 is made up of 15 amino acids. CDR1 is PRHDT and CDR2 is FYEKMQ in the germline V gene (reference sequence).

The chain carries TRBV6-5 and TRBJ2-2; D is uncertain. V was pared by 2 bases and J by 4 bases, with 8 bases between. Germline V gene sequence: CDR1 MNHEY, CDR2 SVGAGI. This CDR3 is 14 amino acids long. CDR3 region: CASSYETFTGELFF. CDR3 in DNA: TGTGCCAGCAGTTACGAGACGTTCACCGGGGAGCTGTTTTTT.

The chain combines TRBV29-1 with TRBJ2-7; 8 bases match TRBD1. The V gene's germline CDR1 is SQVTM and CDR2 ANQGSEA. The CDR3 loop spans 14 amino acids. V gave up 5 bases and J gave up 6 bases; unmatched junction bases: 12. The CDR3 reads CSVSLGDRTFEQYF. CDR3 DNA: TGCAGCGTTTCCCTGGGGGACAGGACATTCGAGCAGTACTTC.

The sample holds one count of this clone. The rearrangement links TRBV12-5 to TRBJ2-2; maybe TRBD2 (6 bases). This CDR3 region has 14 residues. The germline gives CDR1 LGHNT, CDR2 FRNRAP. Trimming shortened V by 0 bases and J by 6 bases, and 8 bases separated the two germline ends. The CDR3 coding sequence is TGTGCTAGTGGTTTGGTACCGGGGGCCGGGGAGCTGTTTTTT. Translation gives CASGLVPGAGELFF.

V usage is TRBV29-1 and J usage is TRBJ2-5, with a possible D match to TRBD2 (5 bases). V gave up 4 bases and J gave up 0 bases, with 21 bases separating them. Germline-derived CDR1 and CDR2 are SQVTM and ANQGSEA. CDR3 length: 17 amino acids. The CDR3: CSVGGVGVGGYQETQYF. For the CDR3, the DNA is TGCAGCGTTGGAGGCGTCGGGGTCGGAGGATACCAAGAGACCCAGTACTTC. Full variable domain (rest looked up from reference TRBV29-1 and TRBJ2-5): SAVISQKPSRDICQRGTSLTIQCQVDSQVTMMFWYRQQPGQSLTLIATANQGSEATYESGFVIDKFPISRPNLTFSTLTVSNMSPEDSSIYLCSVGGVGVGGYQETQYFGPGTRLLVL.

The rearrangement links TRBV6-4 to TRBJ2-1; D not certain. The CDR3 has 16 amino acids. Looked up from germline, CDR1 is MRHNA and CDR2 is SNTAGT. V was clipped by 3 bases and J by 0 bases, with 12 bases between them. The CDR3 here is CASSETQLSSYNEQFF. The CDR3 DNA sequence: TGTGCCAGCAGTGAAACACAGCTGAGCTCCTACAATGAGCAGTTCTTC.

The gene calls are TRBV9 and TRBJ2-2; TRBD1 agrees at 9 bases. With V trimmed by 3 bases and J by 6 bases, 6 bases remained unmatched. The CDR3 totals 15 residues. Germline values: CDR1 SGDLS, CDR2 YYNGEE. CDR3 amino acids: CASSERQGGPGELFF. The CDR3, as DNA: TGTGCCAGCAGCGAGAGACAGGGGGGCCCCGGGGAGCTGTTTTTT.

Notes on this clone: Compared with germline, one end of the junction differs, possibly owing to a read error. The chain recombines TRBV6-1 with TRBJ2-7; possible D gene TRBD2, 5 bases. Germline V CDR1 and CDR2: MNHNS, SASEGT. CDR3 length equals 11 residues. The CDR3 DNA reads as TGTGCCAGCAGTGAAGCCGGCATCCGGGGCTTC. Protein sequence: CASSEAGIRGF.

The rearrangement links TRBV13 to TRBJ1-2, with D uncertain. CDR3 length: 16 residues. V shed 5 bases and J shed 4 bases, with 20 bases lying between them. Germline CDR1 PRHDT, CDR2 FYEKMQ (reference sequence). The CDR3 sequence is CASSPGEGGRAYGYTF. The DNA for the CDR3 is TGTGCCAGCAGCCCCGGAGAAGGAGGCCGAGCCTATGGCTACACCTTC.

The sample holds one count of this clone. The rearrangement links TRBV6-5 to TRBJ2-5, with TRBD1 identical over 9 bases. Unmatched junction bases numbered 3, after V lost 4 bases and J lost 0 bases. The germline CDR1 and CDR2 sequences are MNHEY and SVGAGI. The CDR3 covers 15 residues. The CDR3 loop reads CASSLTGGNQETQYF. The DNA of the CDR3 is TGTGCCAGCAGTTTGACAGGGGGAAACCAAGAGACCCAGTACTTC.

The gene calls are TRBV6-1 and TRBJ2-7; tentative D call: TRBD2 (6 bases). Germline V CDR1 and CDR2: MNHNS, SASEGT. Trimming took off 7 bases at V and 4 bases at J, with 20 bases between the two ends. There are 15 residues in the CDR3. The CDR3, as DNA: TGTGCCAGCACCCCTAGGGCCCAGGGAGGATACGAGCAGTACTTC. Its translation: CASTPRAQGGYEQYF.

The gene calls are TRBV27 and TRBJ2-3; no clear D gene. Germline assignment: CDR1 MNHEY and CDR2 SMNVEV (reference sequence). The CDR3 loop spans 14 amino acids. V was clipped by 8 bases and J by 1 base, with 13 bases between them. Written as DNA, the CDR3 is TGTGCCAGCTCCCTTTGGCCGGGCACAGATACGCAGTATTTT. It specifies CASSLWPGTDTQYF.

V is TRBV19 and J is TRBJ2-1; D is perhaps TRBD1 (6 bases). Trimming cost V 3 bases and J 9 bases, with 12 bases left between them. CDR1 LNHDA and CDR2 SQIVND come from the germline V gene (reference sequence). The CDR3 spans 13 residues. In nucleotides, the CDR3 is TGTGCCAGTAGTATTGGCAGGGGTTCTGAGCAGTTCTTC. Residues: CASSIGRGSEQFF.

The chain has TRBV6-1 and TRBJ2-7; TRBD2 aligns across 8 bases. Germline CDR1 is MNHNS and CDR2 is SASEGT. The junction had 3 bases not matched to a gene; V was cut back by 2 bases and J by 0 bases. The CDR3 has 15 residues. The CDR3 here is CASSEWGLDSYEQYF. The CDR3 region has the DNA TGTGCCAGCAGTGAATGGGGACTAGACTCCTACGAGCAGTACTTC.

Details on this clone: This sample includes further DNA sequences coding for the same CDR3. The V and J genes are TRBV5-4 and TRBJ2-7; 8 nucleotides line up with TRBD1. The CDR3 runs to 12 residues. The ends lost 4 bases at V and 6 bases at J; junction bases unmatched: 3. Germline V lookup: CDR1 SGHNT, CDR2 YYREEE (reference sequence). Here the CDR3 DNA reads TGTGCCAGCAGCCTTACAGGGGGCGAGCAGTACTTC. Translation: CASSLTGGEQYF.

V gene TRBV19 combines with J gene TRBJ2-7, with 10 bases identical to TRBD2. This CDR3 has 16 amino acids. The V gene end was trimmed by 0 bases and the J gene end by 2 bases; junction bases not matched to a gene: 4. Germline V gene sequence: CDR1 LNHDA, CDR2 SQIVND (reference sequence). CDR3 bases: TGTGCCAGTAGTATAGATCCAGCGGGGGGGACCTACGAGCAGTACTTC. This gives the protein CASSIDPAGGTYEQYF.

The chain has TRBV5-6 and TRBJ1-2, with D unclear. Deletions cut 1 base from V and 4 bases from J, with 8 bases between. The CDR3 is made up of 13 amino acids. Germline V CDR1 and CDR2: SGHDT, YYEEEE. The CDR3 region is CASSLISAYGYTF. CDR3 DNA: TGTGCCAGCAGCTTGATTTCTGCCTATGGCTACACCTTC.

CDR3 protein: CASSYNRQAANYGYTF. The DNA for the CDR3 is TGTGCCAGCAGCTATAATCGGCAGGCTGCTAACTATGGCTACACCTTC. The rearrangement uses TRBV7-2 and TRBJ1-2; D remains ambiguous. CDR1 and CDR2 from the germline V gene are SGHTA and FQGNSA. The CDR3 is 16 amino acids. Trimming took 4 bases from V and 0 from J, leaving 15 bases between them.

The chain combines TRBV7-8 with TRBJ2-1; a weak D match, TRBD1 (6 bases). The ends were cut back, 1 base at V and 5 bases at J, with 12 bases in the middle. Per the germline V gene, CDR1 is SGHVS and CDR2 is FQNEAQ. The CDR3 length is 15 residues. In DNA, the CDR3 is TGTGCCAGCAGCTTAGGCCAGGGGATTAACAATGAGCAGTTCTTC. Its translation is CASSLGQGINNEQFF.